What follows are 32 T cell receptor beta chains derived from one specimen sequenced in a study of T-cell reconstitution after alpha-beta-depleted transplantation in children. Unique molecular identifiers were built into the TCRbeta library. TCRdb reprocessed the PCR reads with MiXCR, giving one entry per CDR3 protein. The sample has some 310,000 distinct CDR3 sequences, roughly 21% seen once. The sequences come from PBMCs, mostly from graft donor cells, collected 180 days after TCRalphabeta/CD19-depleted stem cell transplant. These receptors were obtained from a male patient between 10 and 17 years old who had a stem cell transplant for acute lymphoblastic leukemia, so the T cells may come from the graft donor.

This clonotype showed up just a few times. V gene TRBV5-1 combines with J gene TRBJ1-5; D may be TRBD1 (5 bases). This CDR3 has 15 amino acids. V lost 2 bases, J lost 6 bases, and 15 bases lay in between. CDR1 and CDR2 (germline): SGHRS, YFSETQ. Here the CDR3 reads CASSFPREVCQPQHF. CDR3 coding DNA: TGCGCCAGCAGCTTCCCCAGGGAGGTCTGTCAGCCCCAGCATTTT.

In this sample, this clonotype turned up a few times. The chain recombines TRBV6-1 with TRBJ1-2; possible D gene TRBD1, 6 bases. From germline, CDR1 is MNHNS and CDR2 SASEGT. The ends were cut back, 5 bases at V and 0 bases at J, with 16 bases in the middle. The CDR3 covers 16 residues. The CDR3 sequence is CASSMHPGTTNYGYTF. The CDR3 DNA reads TGTGCCAGCAGTATGCATCCAGGGACAACTAACTATGGCTACACCTTC.

CDR3 coding DNA: TGCAGCGTTGGATTGGGCAGGGGAAACGGTTATTATGGCTACACCTTC. Protein: CSVGLGRGNGYYGYTF. The chain uses TRBV29-1 and TRBJ1-2; D is possibly TRBD1 (6 bases). V lost 4 bases to trimming and J lost 5 bases, with 23 bases between them. From germline, CDR1 is SQVTM and CDR2 ANQGSEA. This CDR3 contains 16 residues. Complete variable domain (other parts from reference TRBV29-1 and TRBJ1-2): SAVISQKPSRDICQRGTSLTIQCQVDSQVTMMFWYRQQPGQSLTLIATANQGSEATYESGFVIDKFPISRPNLTFSTLTVSNMSPEDSSIYLCSVGLGRGNGYYGYTFGSGTRLTVV.

V gene TRBV21-1 combines with J gene TRBJ2-3; the DNA was not compared with TRBD1, the D call given in the table. TRBV21-1 is labeled a pseudogene. The CDR3 runs to 15 residues. CDR3 protein: CASRRPGPSTDTQYF. The DNA for the CDR3 is TGTGCCAGCAGGAGGCCAGGGCCTAGCACAGATACGCAGTATTTT.

J is TRBJ2-1 and V is TRBV5-1, with 14 bases fitting TRBD2. The CDR3 loop spans 14 amino acids. The V gene end was trimmed by 4 bases and the J gene end by 14 bases; junction bases not matched to a gene: 8. Germline CDR1 SGHRS, CDR2 YFSETQ. CDR3 loop: CASSPGLAGAAEFF. CDR3 coding DNA: TGCGCCAGCAGCCCGGGACTAGCGGGAGCGGCGGAGTTCTTC.

The chain employs TRBV11-3 and TRBJ2-1, with 11 bases fitting TRBD1. The length of the CDR3 is 16 residues. Germline CDR1 SGHNT, CDR2 YENEEA. V was clipped by 5 bases and J by 10 bases; unmatched bases: 13. CDR3 in amino acids: CASSARWGQGVREQFF. The DNA of the CDR3 is TGTGCCAGCAGCGCCAGATGGGGACAGGGGGTACGGGAGCAGTTCTTC.

Only a few counts were recorded for this clonotype. The rearrangement joins TRBV13 to TRBJ2-7, with a weak D call TRBD2 (6 bases). V lost 3 bases and J lost 3, with 15 bases in between. Per the germline V gene, CDR1 is PRHDT and CDR2 is FYEKMQ (reference sequence). This CDR3 has 15 amino acids. DNA of the CDR3: TGTGCCAGCAGCTTTAATCCCGGGAGTTTCTACGAGCAGTACTTC. Its translation is CASSFNPGSFYEQYF.

The rearrangement joins TRBV29-1 to TRBJ2-1; D ambiguous. CDR1 and CDR2 (germline): SQVTM, ANQGSEA. The CDR3 is 14 amino acids. V was clipped by 7 bases and J by 0 bases, with 13 bases between them. CDR3 coding DNA: TGCAGCGCTCTAAGCTCCGACTCCTACAATGAGCAGTTCTTC. Translation: CSALSSDSYNEQFF.

This clonotype was counted a single time. The chain uses TRBV12-3 or TRBV12-4 and TRBJ2-7, with 9 bases lining up with TRBD2. The CDR3 is 15 amino acids. V shed 3 bases, J shed 2 bases, and the junction held 5 bases outside the gene matches. CDR3 sequence reads: CASSFGSGSPYEQYF. As DNA, the CDR3 is TGTGCCAGCAGTTTTGGTAGCGGGAGCCCCTACGAGCAGTACTTC.

The sample holds a few counts of this clonotype. The rearrangement joins TRBV6-5 to TRBJ2-5, with D tentatively TRBD2 (7 bases). Germline V gene data show CDR1 as MNHEY and CDR2 as SVGAGI. The CDR3 runs to 17 residues. V dropped 0 bases and J dropped 1 base, with 15 bases sitting between them. The CDR3 is CASSYSLGGGGQETQYF. For the CDR3, the DNA is TGTGCCAGCAGTTACTCTCTTGGGGGAGGGGGCCAAGAGACCCAGTACTTC.

This clonotype was recorded at least ten times. The chain links TRBV12-3 or TRBV12-4 to TRBJ1-2, with unresolved D. Trimming took off 1 base at V and 4 bases at J, with 7 bases between the two ends. The CDR3 sequence is 13 residues long. Here the CDR3 DNA reads TGTGCCAGCAGTTTAGGGCAGTCCTATGGCTACACCTTC. It yields the protein CASSLGQSYGYTF.

This clonotype has only a few counts. This chain links TRBV11-2 with TRBJ2-5; TRBD2 agrees at 14 bases. Per germline, CDR1 SGHAT and CDR2 FQNNGV. The junction had 15 bases not matched to a gene; V was cut back by 7 bases and J by 5 bases. The CDR3 spans 18 residues. The CDR3 loop is CASTTGVGTSGSRETQYF. DNA for the CDR3: TGTGCCAGCACGACCGGAGTTGGGACTAGCGGGAGTAGGGAGACCCAGTACTTC.

The chain combines TRBV2 with TRBJ1-1; TRBD1 might be the D (6 bases). Between the trimmed V and J ends, which lost 0 bases and 5 bases, there was a span of 7 bases. The germline CDR1 and CDR2 sequences are SNHLY and FYNNEI. The CDR3 has 13 residues. CDR3 DNA: TGTGCCAGCAGTGAAGCAGGGGGGACTGAAGCTTTCTTT. Translating gives CASSEAGGTEAFF.

The chain employs TRBV30 and TRBJ2-5, with 10 bases that match TRBD1. V shed 2 bases and J 5 bases; nucleotides not matched to a gene: 5. This CDR3 region has 14 residues. The germline gives CDR1 GTSNPN, CDR2 SVGIG (reference sequence). The CDR3 region is CAWSKGQGYETQYF. CDR3 bases: TGTGCCTGGAGTAAGGGACAGGGGTATGAGACCCAGTACTTC.

This chain joins TRBV5-1 and TRBJ2-1; TRBD2 aligns across 11 bases. Germline assignment: CDR1 SGHRS and CDR2 YFSETQ. V gave up 2 bases and J gave up 8 bases; unmatched junction bases: 6. This CDR3 comprises 15 residues. The CDR3 sequence is CASSFGSGRADEQFF. The CDR3, as DNA: TGCGCCAGCAGCTTTGGTAGCGGGAGGGCCGATGAGCAGTTCTTC. Supplemented by reference TRBV5-1 and TRBJ2-1, the full variable domain reads KAGVTQTPRYLIKTRGQQVTLSCSPISGHRSVSWYQQTPGQGLQFLFEYFSETQRNKGNFPGRFSGRQFSNSRSEMNVSTLELGDSALYLCASSFGSGRADEQFFGPGTRLTVL.

V usage is TRBV25-1 and J usage is TRBJ2-7; D might be TRBD1 (6 bases). The V and J ends lost 3 bases and 5 bases respectively, with 11 bases between them. Looked up from germline, CDR1 is MGHDK and CDR2 is SYGVNS. The CDR3 extends over 13 amino acids. CDR3 DNA: TGTGCCAGCAGTGATAACAGGGTCGACGAGCAGTACTTC. Translation gives CASSDNRVDEQYF.

For the CDR3, the DNA is TGTGCCACCCGGGGACATGTCACAGATACGCAGTATTTT. Encoded protein: CATRGHVTDTQYF. The genes are TRBV6-1 and TRBJ2-3, with D tentatively TRBD1 (6 bases). Germline CDR1 and CDR2: MNHNS and SASEGT. V lost 10 bases and J lost 2, with 13 bases in between. The CDR3 extends over 13 amino acids.

This clonotype was picked up a small number of times. V usage is TRBV21-1 and J usage is TRBJ2-4; the listed D gene, TRBD1, was not tested against the DNA. TRBV21-1 is an annotated pseudogene. The CDR3 totals 19 residues. The CDR3 sequence: CASSKALGQGALKIDIQYF. The CDR3 bases are TGTGCCAGCAGCAAAGCGCTAGGACAGGGGGCTCTCAAAATTGACATTCAGTACTTC.

This clonotype was seen more than once but under ten times. The genes are TRBV10-3 and TRBJ2-7, with D perhaps assigned TRBD1 or TRBD2 (5 bases each). CDR1 and CDR2 from the germline V gene are ENHRY and SYGVKD. Trimming cost V 6 bases and J 8 bases, with 17 bases left between them. CDR3 size: 13 residues. CDR3 amino acids: CAISDPGTPKQYF. DNA of the CDR3: TGTGCCATCAGCGACCCCGGGACCCCCAAGCAGTACTTC.

This chain uses TRBV10-3 with TRBJ2-3; possible D gene TRBD2, 6 bases. V was clipped by 5 bases and J by 0 bases, with 9 bases between them. The CDR3 is 14 amino acids. CDR1 and CDR2 from the germline V gene are ENHRY and SYGVKD. This chain's CDR3 is CAISSGTSTDTQYF. In DNA, the CDR3 is TGTGCCATCAGTTCCGGGACTAGCACAGATACGCAGTATTTT.

This clonotype has a handful of counts. The V call is TRBV25-1, the J call TRBJ2-7, with 8 bases lining up with TRBD1. Per the germline V gene, CDR1 is MGHDK and CDR2 is SYGVNS. The ends lost 0 bases at V and 4 bases at J; junction bases unmatched: 5. CDR3 length equals 15 residues. The CDR3 loop is CASSEYAGTGYEQYF. The CDR3 bases are TGTGCCAGCAGTGAATATGCGGGGACAGGATACGAGCAGTACTTC.

This clonotype was seen only a few times. This sequence joins TRBV7-3 and TRBJ2-1, with TRBD2 matching 11 bases. The junction had 12 bases not matched to a gene; V was cut back by 5 bases and J by 0 bases. The CDR3 has 19 residues. The V gene's germline CDR1 is SGHTA and CDR2 FQGTGA. The CDR3 bases are TGTGCCAGCAGCCAAACACTACTAGCGGGGGTGAGCTCCTACAATGAGCAGTTCTTC. Translating it yields CASSQTLLAGVSSYNEQFF.

J is TRBJ2-7 and V is TRBV27; 7 nucleotides align to TRBD1. Germline values: CDR1 MNHEY, CDR2 SMNVEV (reference sequence). V was pared by 4 bases and J by 3 bases, with 3 bases of the junction left unmatched. CDR3 length: 13 residues. For the CDR3, the DNA is TGTGCCAGCAGTTCCTACAGGGGCTACGAGCAGTACTTC. Translating it yields CASSSYRGYEQYF.

J is TRBJ2-7 and V is TRBV25-1, with D possibly matching TRBD1 (6 bases). CDR1 is MGHDK, CDR2 SYGVNS, per germline. This CDR3 is 13 amino acids long. V lost 4 bases and J lost 3, with 10 bases in between. CDR3 region: CASSGGHYYEQYF. Written as DNA, the CDR3 is TGTGCCAGCAGTGGGGGACACTACTACGAGCAGTACTTC.

This rearrangement joins TRBV9 to TRBJ1-2, with 10 bases that match TRBD1. The germline V gene has CDR1 SGDLS and CDR2 YYNGEE. CDR3 length: 16 amino acids. With V trimmed by 0 bases and J by 8 bases, 10 bases remained unmatched. CDR3 sequence reads: CASSVAPTGGLSGYTF. CDR3 in DNA: TGTGCCAGCAGCGTAGCTCCGACAGGGGGCCTTTCGGGCTACACCTTC.

This clonotype showed up just a few times. The V gene is TRBV12-3 or TRBV12-4, the J gene TRBJ2-2; D tentatively fits TRBD1 or TRBD2 (5 bases each). The CDR3 runs 13 residues. With 8 bases removed from V and 4 bases from J, the gap between germline ends came to 11 bases. CDR3 region: CASCGGSTGELFF. CDR3 nucleotide sequence: TGTGCCAGCTGTGGGGGAAGCACCGGGGAGCTGTTTTTT.

This chain links TRBV29-1 with TRBJ2-1; D remains ambiguous. CDR3 length: 12 residues. Trimming stripped 4 bases from V and 0 bases from J, with 4 bases between. Germline V lookup: CDR1 SQVTM, CDR2 ANQGSEA. The CDR3 bases are TGCAGCGTTGGGGGCTCCTACAATGAGCAGTTCTTC. Translation gives CSVGGSYNEQFF.

The chain employs TRBV20-1 and TRBJ2-7; TRBD2 matches at 7 bases. J gave up 5 bases and V 7 bases, and 5 bases lay outside the gene matches. Germline CDR1 reads DFQATT; CDR2 reads SNEGSKA (reference sequence). The CDR3 covers 11 residues. Here the CDR3 reads CSGRGFHEQYF. The CDR3 region has the DNA TGCAGTGGGCGGGGGTTCCACGAGCAGTACTTC.

In its sample, this clonotype was seen a few times. CDR3 residues: CASSHRGQGLYSNQPQHF. Written as DNA, the CDR3 is TGTGCCAGCAGTCACAGGGGACAGGGCCTTTATAGCAATCAGCCCCAGCATTTT. The chain links TRBV27 to TRBJ1-5; 9 bases fit TRBD1. The CDR3 has 18 residues. Germline lookup yields CDR1 MNHEY and CDR2 SMNVEV (reference sequence). V dropped 5 bases and J dropped 0; count of bases not matched to a gene: 11.

This rearrangement joins TRBV29-1 to TRBJ2-1; 12 bases fit TRBD2. V lost 8 bases and J lost 4; bases outside the gene matches: 27. The CDR3 covers 21 residues. Germline values: CDR1 SQVTM, CDR2 ANQGSEA. This chain's CDR3 is CSPSGWGQPTRTSGKYNEQFF. DNA of the CDR3: TGCAGCCCGAGCGGTTGGGGACAGCCCACCAGGACTAGCGGGAAGTACAATGAGCAGTTCTTC.

The chain carries TRBV5-1 and TRBJ2-7; TRBD1 might be the D (5 bases). From germline, CDR1 is SGHRS and CDR2 YFSETQ. V was clipped by 3 bases and J by 4 bases, with 14 bases between them. CDR3 length: 14 residues. The CDR3 loop is CASSSSATAYEQYF. DNA of the CDR3: TGCGCCAGCAGCTCTTCCGCGACAGCTTACGAGCAGTACTTC. Full variable domain (rest looked up from reference TRBV5-1 and TRBJ2-7): KAGVTQTPRYLIKTRGQQVTLSCSPISGHRSVSWYQQTPGQGLQFLFEYFSETQRNKGNFPGRFSGRQFSNSRSEMNVSTLELGDSALYLCASSSSATAYEQYFGPGTRLTVT.

The CDR3 DNA is TGCAGCGTTGAAGAGGGCGGCTACACTGAAGCTTTCTTT. Its protein product is CSVEEGGYTEAFF. The chain carries TRBV29-1 and TRBJ1-1; D gene uncertain. CDR1 and CDR2 (germline): SQVTM, ANQGSEA. The CDR3 runs to 13 residues. V was cut by 0 bases and J by 3 bases, with 8 bases left in between.